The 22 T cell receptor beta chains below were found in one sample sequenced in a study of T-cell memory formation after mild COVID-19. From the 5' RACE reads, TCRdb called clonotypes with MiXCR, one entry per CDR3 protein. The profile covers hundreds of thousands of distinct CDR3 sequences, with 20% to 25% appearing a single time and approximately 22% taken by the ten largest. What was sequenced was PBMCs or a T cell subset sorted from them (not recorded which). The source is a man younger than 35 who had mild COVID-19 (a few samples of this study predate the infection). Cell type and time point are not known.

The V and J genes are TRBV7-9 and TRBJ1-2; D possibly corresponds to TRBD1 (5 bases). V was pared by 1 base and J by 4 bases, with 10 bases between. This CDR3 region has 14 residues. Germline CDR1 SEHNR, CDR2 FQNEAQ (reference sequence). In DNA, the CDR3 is TGTGCCAGCAGCTTAGACAGGAGATTCTATGGCTACACCTTC. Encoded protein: CASSLDRRFYGYTF.

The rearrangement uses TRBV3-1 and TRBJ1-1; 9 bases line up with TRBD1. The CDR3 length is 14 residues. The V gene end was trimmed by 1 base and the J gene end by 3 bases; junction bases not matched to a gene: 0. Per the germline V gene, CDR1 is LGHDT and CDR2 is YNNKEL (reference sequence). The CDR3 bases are TGTGCCAGCAGCCAAGGGGACAGGGACACTGAAGCTTTCTTT. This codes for CASSQGDRDTEAFF.

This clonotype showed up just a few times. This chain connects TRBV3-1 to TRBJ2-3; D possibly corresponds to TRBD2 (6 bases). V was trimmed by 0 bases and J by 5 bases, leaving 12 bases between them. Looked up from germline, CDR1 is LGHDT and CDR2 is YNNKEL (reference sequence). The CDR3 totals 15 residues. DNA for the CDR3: TGTGCCAGCAGCCAAGATCAACTAGCAAGAGATACGCAGTATTTT. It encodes CASSQDQLARDTQYF.

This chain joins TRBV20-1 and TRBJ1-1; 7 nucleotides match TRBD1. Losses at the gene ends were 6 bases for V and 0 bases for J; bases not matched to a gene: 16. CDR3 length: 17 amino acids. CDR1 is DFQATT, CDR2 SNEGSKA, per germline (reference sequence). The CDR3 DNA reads TGCAGTGCCCCAGGGGGTGAGGCCCGCCTTTTGAACACTGAAGCTTTCTTT. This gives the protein CSAPGGEARLLNTEAFF.

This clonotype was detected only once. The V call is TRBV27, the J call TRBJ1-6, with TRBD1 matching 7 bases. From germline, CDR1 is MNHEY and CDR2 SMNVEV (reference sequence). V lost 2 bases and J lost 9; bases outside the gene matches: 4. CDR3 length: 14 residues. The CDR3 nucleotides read TGTGCCAGCAGTTTAGGACAGGCAGGTTCACCCCTCCACTTT. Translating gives CASSLGQAGSPLHF.

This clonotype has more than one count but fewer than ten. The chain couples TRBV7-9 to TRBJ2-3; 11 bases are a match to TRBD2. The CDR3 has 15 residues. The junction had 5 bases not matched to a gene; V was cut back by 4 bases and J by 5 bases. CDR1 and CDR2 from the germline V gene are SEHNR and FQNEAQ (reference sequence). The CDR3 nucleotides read TGTGCCAGCAGCTCTCTAGCGGGGGGAGGAGATACGCAGTATTTT. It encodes CASSSLAGGGDTQYF.

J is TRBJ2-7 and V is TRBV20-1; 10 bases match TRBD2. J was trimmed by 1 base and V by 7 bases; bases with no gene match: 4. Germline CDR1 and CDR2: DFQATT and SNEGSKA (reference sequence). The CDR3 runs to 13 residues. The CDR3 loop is CSVAGGRSYEQYV. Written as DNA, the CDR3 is TGCAGTGTAGCGGGGGGAAGGTCCTACGAGCAGTACGTC.

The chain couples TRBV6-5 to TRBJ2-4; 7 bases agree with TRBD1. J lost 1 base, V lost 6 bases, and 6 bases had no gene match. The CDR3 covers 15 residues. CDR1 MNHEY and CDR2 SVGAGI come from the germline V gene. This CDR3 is CASSPQGEAKNIQYF. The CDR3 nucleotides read TGTGCCAGCAGCCCCCAGGGGGAGGCCAAAAACATTCAGTACTTC.

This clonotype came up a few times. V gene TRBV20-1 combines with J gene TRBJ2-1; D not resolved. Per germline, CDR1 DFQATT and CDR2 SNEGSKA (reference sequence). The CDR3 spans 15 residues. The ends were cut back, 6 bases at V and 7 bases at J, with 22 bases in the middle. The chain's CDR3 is CSATDPTRQRNEQFF. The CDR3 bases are TGCAGTGCCACAGACCCAACCCGGCAGAGAAATGAGCAGTTCTTC.

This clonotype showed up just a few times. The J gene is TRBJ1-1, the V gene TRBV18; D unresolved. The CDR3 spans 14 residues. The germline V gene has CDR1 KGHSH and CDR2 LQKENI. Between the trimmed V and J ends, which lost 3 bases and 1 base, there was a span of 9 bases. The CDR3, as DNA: TGTGCCAGCTCACCCTCGGACCCGAACACTGAAGCTTTCTTT. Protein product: CASSPSDPNTEAFF.

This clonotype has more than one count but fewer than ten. The CDR3 loop reads CSARRATDTQYF. The CDR3 nucleotides are TGCAGTGCTAGGCGGGCCACAGATACGCAGTATTTT. The rearrangement links TRBV20-1 to TRBJ2-3; D is perhaps TRBD2 (5 bases). Germline V gene data show CDR1 as DFQATT and CDR2 as SNEGSKA (reference sequence). This CDR3 comprises 12 residues. V lost 3 bases and J lost 2, with 6 bases in between.

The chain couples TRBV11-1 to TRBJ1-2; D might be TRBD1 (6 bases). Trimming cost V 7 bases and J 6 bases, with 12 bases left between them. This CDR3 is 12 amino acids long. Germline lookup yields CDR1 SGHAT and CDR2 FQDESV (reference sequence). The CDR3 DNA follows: TGTGCCAGCACCCCAGGGGAGGATGGCTACACCTTC. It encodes CASTPGEDGYTF.

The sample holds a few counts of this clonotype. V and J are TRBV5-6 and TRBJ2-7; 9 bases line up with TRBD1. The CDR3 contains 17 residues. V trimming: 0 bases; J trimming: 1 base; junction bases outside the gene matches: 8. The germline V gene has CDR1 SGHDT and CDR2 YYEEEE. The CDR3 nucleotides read TGTGCCAGCAGCTTGGAGGACAGGACAGGGGAGTCCTACGAGCAGTACGTC. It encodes CASSLEDRTGESYEQYV.

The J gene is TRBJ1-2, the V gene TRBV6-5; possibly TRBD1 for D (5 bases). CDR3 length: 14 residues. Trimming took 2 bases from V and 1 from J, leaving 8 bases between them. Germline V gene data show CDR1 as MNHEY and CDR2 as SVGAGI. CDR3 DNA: TGTGCCAGCAGTTACGGGGGAGTTAACTATGGCTACACCTTC. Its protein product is CASSYGGVNYGYTF.

CDR3 loop: CASSPPFSTNYGYTF. In nucleotides, the CDR3 is TGTGCCAGCTCACCACCGTTTAGCACTAACTATGGCTACACCTTC. The chain links TRBV18 to TRBJ1-2; unclear D gene. This CDR3 has 15 residues. Germline assignment: CDR1 KGHSH and CDR2 LQKENI. With 0 bases removed from V and 0 bases from J, the gap between germline ends came to 8 bases. Complete variable domain (other parts from reference TRBV18 and TRBJ1-2): NAGVMQNPRHLVRRRGQEARLRCSPMKGHSHVYWYRQLPEEGLKFMVYLQKENIIDESGMPKERFSAEFPKEGPSILRIQQVVRGDSAAYFCASSPPFSTNYGYTFGSGTRLTVV.

Written as DNA, the CDR3 is TGTGCCAGCAGTTTAGTGGGGATCCCTGAGACCCAGTACTTC. Translation: CASSLVGIPETQYF. This sequence joins TRBV12-3 or TRBV12-4 and TRBJ2-5, with D unclear. V was shortened by 1 base and J by 5 bases, with 11 bases between the two germline ends. CDR3 size: 14 residues.

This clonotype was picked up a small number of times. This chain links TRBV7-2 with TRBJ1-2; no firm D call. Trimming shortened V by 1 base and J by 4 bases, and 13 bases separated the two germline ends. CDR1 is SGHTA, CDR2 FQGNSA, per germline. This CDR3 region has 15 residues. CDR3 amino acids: CASSLERAFTYGYTF. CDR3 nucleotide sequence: TGTGCCAGCAGCTTAGAGCGGGCTTTCACCTATGGCTACACCTTC.

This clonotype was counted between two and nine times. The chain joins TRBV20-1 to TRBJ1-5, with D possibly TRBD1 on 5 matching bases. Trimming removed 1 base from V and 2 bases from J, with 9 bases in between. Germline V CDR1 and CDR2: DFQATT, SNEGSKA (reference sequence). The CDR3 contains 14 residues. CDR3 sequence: CSARGREGNQPQHF. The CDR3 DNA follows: TGCAGTGCTAGAGGCAGGGAAGGCAATCAGCCCCAGCATTTT.

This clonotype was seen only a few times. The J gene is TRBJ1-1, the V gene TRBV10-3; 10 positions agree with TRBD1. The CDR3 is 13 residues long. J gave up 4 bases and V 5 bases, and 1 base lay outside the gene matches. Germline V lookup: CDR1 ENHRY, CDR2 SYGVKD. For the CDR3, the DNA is TGTGCCATCAGTAGACAGGGGGCCACTGAAGCTTTCTTT. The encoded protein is CAISRQGATEAFF.

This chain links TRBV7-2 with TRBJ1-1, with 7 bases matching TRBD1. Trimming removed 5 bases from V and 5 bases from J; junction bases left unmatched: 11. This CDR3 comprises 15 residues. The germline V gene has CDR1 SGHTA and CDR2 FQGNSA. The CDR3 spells CASSAATGVGTEAFF. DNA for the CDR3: TGTGCCAGCAGCGCCGCCACAGGGGTCGGTACTGAAGCTTTCTTT.

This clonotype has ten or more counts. The CDR3 nucleotides are TGTGCCAGCAGCTTATTAGGCAGGCTGGATGATACGCAGTATTTT. As protein: CASSLLGRLDDTQYF. This sequence joins TRBV7-2 and TRBJ2-3; no clear D gene. CDR1 is SGHTA and CDR2 is FQGNSA in the germline V gene. The CDR3 length is 15 residues. V was clipped by 2 bases and J by 6 bases, with 15 bases between them.

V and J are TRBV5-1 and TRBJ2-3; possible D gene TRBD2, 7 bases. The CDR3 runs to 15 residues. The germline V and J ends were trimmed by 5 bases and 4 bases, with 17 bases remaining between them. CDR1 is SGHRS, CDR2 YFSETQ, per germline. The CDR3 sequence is CASSPTGGPADTQYF. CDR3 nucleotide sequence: TGCGCCAGCAGTCCTACCGGGGGGCCTGCAGATACGCAGTATTTT.